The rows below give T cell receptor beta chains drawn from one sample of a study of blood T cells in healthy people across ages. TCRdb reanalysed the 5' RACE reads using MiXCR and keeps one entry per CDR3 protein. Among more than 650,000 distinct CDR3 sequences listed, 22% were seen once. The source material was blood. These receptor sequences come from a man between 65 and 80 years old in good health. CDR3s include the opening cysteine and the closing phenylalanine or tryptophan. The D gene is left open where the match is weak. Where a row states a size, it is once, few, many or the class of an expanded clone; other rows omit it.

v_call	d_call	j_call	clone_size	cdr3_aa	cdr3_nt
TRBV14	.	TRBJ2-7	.	CASSQAGIPYEQYF	TGTGCCAGCAGCCAAGCGGGGATTCCCTACGAGCAGTACTTC
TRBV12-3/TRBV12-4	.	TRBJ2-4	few	CASSLQRTLAKNIQYF	TGTGCCAGCAGTTTACAGCGGACCCTAGCCAAAAACATTCAGTACTTC
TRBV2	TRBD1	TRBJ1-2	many	CASRGTGEDYGYTF	TGTGCCAGCAGAGGGACAGGGGAGGACTATGGCTACACCTTC
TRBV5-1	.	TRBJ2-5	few	CASKGGTNQETQYF	TGCGCCAGCAAAGGAGGGACCAATCAAGAGACCCAGTACTTC
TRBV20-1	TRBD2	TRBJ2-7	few	CSAQPGTSAYNEQYF	TGCAGTGCCCAACCCGGGACTAGCGCCTACAATGAGCAGTACTTC
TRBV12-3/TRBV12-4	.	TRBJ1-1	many	CASSFGGAWTEAFF	TGTGCCAGCAGTTTTGGGGGGGCTTGGACTGAAGCTTTCTTT
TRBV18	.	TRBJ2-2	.	CASSSLGTNTGELFF	TGTGCCAGCTCGAGCCTAGGGACGAACACCGGGGAGCTGTTTTTT
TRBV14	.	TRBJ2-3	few	CASSFLLTDTQYF	TGTGCCAGCAGTTTTCTCCTCACAGATACGCAGTATTTT
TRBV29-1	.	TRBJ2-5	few	CSVVSVRETQYF	TGCAGCGTTGTGTCCGTCCGGGAGACCCAGTACTTC
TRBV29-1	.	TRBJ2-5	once	CSVKQQETQYF	TGCAGCGTTAAGCAGCAAGAGACCCAGTACTTC
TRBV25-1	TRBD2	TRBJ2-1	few	CASSDDRQGRLAGVRNEQFF	TGTGCCAGCAGTGATGACCGACAGGGGCGTCTAGCGGGAGTGCGAAATGAGCAGTTCTTC
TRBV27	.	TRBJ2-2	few	CASGTQGDGELFF	TGTGCCAGCGGGACGCAGGGCGACGGGGAGCTGTTTTTT
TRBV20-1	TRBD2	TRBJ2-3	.	CSARSAGVVDTQYF	TGCAGTGCTAGGTCGGCGGGAGTGGTGGATACGCAGTATTTT
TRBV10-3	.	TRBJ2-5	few	CAISDGTKETQYF	TGTGCCATCAGTGACGGAACCAAAGAGACCCAGTACTTC
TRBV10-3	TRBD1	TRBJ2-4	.	CAATGDLNIQYF	TGTGCCGCAACAGGGGATTTGAACATTCAGTACTTC
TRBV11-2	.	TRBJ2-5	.	CASSLEHRAGGTQYF	TGTGCCAGCAGCTTAGAACACAGAGCTGGAGGGACCCAGTACTTC